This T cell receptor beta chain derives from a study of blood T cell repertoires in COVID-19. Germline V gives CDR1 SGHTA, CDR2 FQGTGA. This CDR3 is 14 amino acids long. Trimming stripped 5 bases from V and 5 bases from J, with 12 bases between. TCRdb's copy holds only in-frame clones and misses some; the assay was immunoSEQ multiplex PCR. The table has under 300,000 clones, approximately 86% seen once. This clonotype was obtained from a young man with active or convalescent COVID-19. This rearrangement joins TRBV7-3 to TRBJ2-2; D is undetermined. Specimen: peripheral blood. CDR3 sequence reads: CASSALSGTGELFF. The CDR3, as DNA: TGTGCCAGCAGCGCTCTCTCCGGGACCGGGGAGCTGTTTTTT.